What follows are 30 T cell receptor beta chains derived from one specimen sequenced in a study of blood T cell repertoires in COVID-19. Method: immunoSEQ multiplex PCR; TCRdb's copy keeps in-frame clones and lacks some. This table holds some 290,000 clones, about nine tenths found once. Material for sequencing was peripheral blood. These receptor sequences come from a woman in her twenties or thirties with COVID-19, enrolled during active disease.

This clone has a single count. Other nucleotide sequences from this sample produce the same CDR3. The chain recombines TRBV6-4 with TRBJ1-6; D unclear. The CDR3 covers 14 residues. The V gene's germline CDR1 is MRHNA and CDR2 SNTAGT. The V end was cut by 2 bases, the J end by 5 bases, with 7 bases between. The DNA of the CDR3 is TGTGCCAGCAGTGACGGGCAGGATAATTCACCCCTCCACTTT. This encodes CASSDGQDNSPLHF.

The chain uses TRBV15 and TRBJ1-1; perhaps TRBD1 as D (5 bases). CDR1 and CDR2 (germline): LNHNV, YYDKDF (reference sequence). Trimming left V 0 bases short and J 5 bases short, with 13 bases between. CDR3 size: 15 residues. Written as DNA, the CDR3 is TGTGCCACCAGCAGAGACAGGGCGTGGGGTACTGAAGCTTTCTTT. Translation: CATSRDRAWGTEAFF.

The gene calls are TRBV27 and TRBJ1-5, with TRBD1 identical over 8 bases. The CDR3 spans 15 residues. Germline V gene data show CDR1 as MNHEY and CDR2 as SMNVEV (reference sequence). CDR3 protein: CGVGQGAGGNQPQHF. The CDR3 region has the DNA TGTGGAGTGGGGCAGGGGGCGGGGGGCAATCAGCCCCAGCATTTT.

V is TRBV19 and J is TRBJ2-7; weak D call: TRBD2 (7 bases). The CDR3 is made up of 13 amino acids. Germline-derived CDR1 and CDR2 are LNHDA and SQIVND (reference sequence). The germline V and J ends were trimmed by 6 bases and 3 bases, with 12 bases remaining between them. CDR3 coding DNA: TGTGCCAGTAGGAGGGAGGGGGACTACGAGCAGTACTTC. It codes for CASRREGDYEQYF. Based on the CDR3 plus reference TRBV19 and TRBJ2-7, the full variable domain is DGGITQSPKYLFRKEGQNVTLSCEQNLNHDAMYWYRQDPGQGLRLIYYSQIVNDFQKGDIAEGYSVSREKKESFPLTVTSAQKNPTAFYLCASRREGDYEQYFGPGTRLTVT.

This clone was seen more than once but under ten times. This chain uses TRBV27 with TRBJ2-1; D might be TRBD1 (6 bases). Germline V gives CDR1 MNHEY, CDR2 SMNVEV (reference sequence). The CDR3 is made up of 15 amino acids. V was clipped by 4 bases and J by 4 bases, with 14 bases between them. In nucleotides, the CDR3 is TGTGCCAGCAGTTCTGGGACACCCTATTACAATGAGCAGTTCTTC. Translating gives CASSSGTPYYNEQFF.

The chain joins TRBV10-2 to TRBJ1-2; 8 bases map to TRBD1. The CDR3 is made up of 14 amino acids. Germline V lookup: CDR1 WSHSY, CDR2 SAAADI. J was trimmed by 4 bases and V by 5 bases; bases with no gene match: 6. For the CDR3, the DNA is TGCGCCAGCAGTCTGACAGGGGATAGCTATGGCTACACCTTC. Translating gives CASSLTGDSYGYTF.

This clone was seen only once. J is TRBJ2-7 and V is TRBV2; D ambiguous. There are 11 residues in the CDR3. V lost 5 bases, J lost 4 bases, and 6 bases lay in between. Germline values: CDR1 SNHLY, CDR2 FYNNEI. Written as DNA, the CDR3 is TGTGCCAGCAGTAATATTTACGAGCAGTACTTC. This translates into CASSNIYEQYF.

The chain combines TRBV6-2 or TRBV6-3 with TRBJ2-7; a weak D match, TRBD2 (6 bases). The germline V and J ends were trimmed by 5 bases and 3 bases, with 20 bases remaining between them. The CDR3 is 16 amino acids. CDR1 and CDR2 (germline): MNHEY, SVGEGT. The CDR3 DNA sequence: TGTGCCAGCAGTAAAACCCGGGACTGGAGGTACTACGAGCAGTACTTC. It encodes CASSKTRDWRYYEQYF.

The V and J genes are TRBV5-1 and TRBJ2-5; D is uncertain. Trimming stripped 0 bases from V and 4 bases from J, with 7 bases between. Germline CDR1 is SGHRS and CDR2 is YFSETQ. CDR3 length equals 13 residues. CDR3: CASSLGVVETQYF. DNA for the CDR3: TGCGCCAGCAGCTTGGGAGTGGTAGAGACCCAGTACTTC.

This chain connects TRBV11-2 to TRBJ2-5; TRBD1 matches at 7 bases. This CDR3 has 14 amino acids. The trim removed 5 bases at V and 3 bases at J, leaving 6 bases unmatched. CDR1 and CDR2 from the germline V gene are SGHAT and FQNNGV. The CDR3 nucleotides read TGTGCCAGCAGCGATATCGGGACAGAAGAGACCCAGTACTTC. Amino acids: CASSDIGTEETQYF.

The chain is built from TRBV5-7 and TRBJ1-2; 9 bases agree with TRBD1. TRBV5-7 is filed as an ORF, its function uncertain. The length of the CDR3 is 16 residues. Losses at the gene ends were 4 bases for V and 0 bases for J; bases not matched to a gene: 7. Here the CDR3 reads CASSRGDREPNYGYTF. As DNA, the CDR3 is TGTGCCAGCAGCAGGGGGGACAGGGAGCCTAACTATGGCTACACCTTC.

The CDR3 coding sequence is TGTGCCAGTAGTATGGGACTGCGGAACTACGAGCAGTACTTC. The encoded protein is CASSMGLRNYEQYF. The gene calls are TRBV19 and TRBJ2-7; D possibly corresponds to TRBD2 (6 bases). Germline V gene sequence: CDR1 LNHDA, CDR2 SQIVND (reference sequence). This CDR3 spans 14 amino acids. V lost 3 bases to trimming and J lost 3 bases, with 12 bases between them.

The V call is TRBV3-1 (or the pseudogene TRBV3-2), the J call TRBJ2-7; 9 bases fit TRBD1. V trimming: 4 bases; J trimming: 7 bases; junction bases outside the gene matches: 17. This CDR3 has 17 residues. Germline lookup yields CDR1 LGHDT and CDR2 YNNKEL (reference sequence). The CDR3 nucleotides are TGTGCCAGCAGCCCCACCCCCATCGGGACAGGGTCGAGGGAGCAGTACTTC. This encodes CASSPTPIGTGSREQYF.

The rearrangement uses TRBV9 and TRBJ2-1; 7 bases match TRBD2. The CDR3 covers 15 residues. After removal of 0 bases from V and 4 bases from J, the junction contained 4 bases not matched to a gene. The V gene's germline CDR1 is SGDLS and CDR2 YYNGEE. The CDR3 region is CASSVGPSGYNEQFF. CDR3 DNA: TGTGCCAGCAGCGTAGGCCCTAGCGGATACAATGAGCAGTTCTTC.

For the CDR3, the DNA is TGTGCCAGCAGTGTTGGAGGACAGGGAACCTACGAGCAGTACTTC. Its protein product is CASSVGGQGTYEQYF. The gene calls are TRBV2 and TRBJ2-7, with 8 bases that match TRBD1. CDR3 length: 15 residues. CDR1 and CDR2 from the germline V gene are SNHLY and FYNNEI. The junction had 7 bases not matched to a gene; V was cut back by 4 bases and J by 2 bases.

This clone was seen a single time. V usage is TRBV2 and J usage is TRBJ2-3; possible D gene TRBD2, 6 bases. CDR3 length: 15 amino acids. The ends were cut back, 3 bases at V and 2 bases at J, with 12 bases in the middle. Germline V lookup: CDR1 SNHLY, CDR2 FYNNEI. The CDR3 nucleotides are TGTGCCAGCAGTGATAGCGGAGGTTACACAGATACGCAGTATTTT. It yields the protein CASSDSGGYTDTQYF.

The chain links TRBV6-5 to TRBJ1-2; tentative D call: TRBD1 (6 bases). CDR1 MNHEY and CDR2 SVGAGI come from the germline V gene. With 5 bases removed from V and 4 bases from J, the gap between germline ends came to 11 bases. This CDR3 comprises 13 residues. The CDR3 loop is CASSTGLGYGYTF. DNA of the CDR3: TGTGCCAGCAGTACAGGGCTGGGCTATGGCTACACCTTC.

V and J are TRBV9 and TRBJ2-1; TRBD1 aligns across 7 bases. The CDR3 runs 17 residues. The germline V gene encodes CDR1 SGDLS and CDR2 YYNGEE. V shed 3 bases, J shed 3 bases, and the junction held 12 bases outside the gene matches. As DNA, the CDR3 is TGTGCCAGCAGCGCCCCCGGACCGGGACAGAACTACAATGAGCAGTTCTTC. Translation gives CASSAPGPGQNYNEQFF.

The CDR3 DNA reads as TGCAGCGTTGAAGATCATGGCGGAACTAGCACAGATACGCAGTATTTT. Translation: CSVEDHGGTSTDTQYF. The gene calls are TRBV29-1 and TRBJ2-3, with D unclear. This CDR3 is built from 16 residues. With 0 bases removed from V and 0 bases from J, the gap between germline ends came to 13 bases. The germline CDR1 and CDR2 sequences are SQVTM and ANQGSEA.

The chain joins TRBV11-3 to TRBJ2-5; D is undetermined. CDR3 size: 13 residues. The germline V gene has CDR1 SGHNT and CDR2 YENEEA. Trimming took 0 bases from V and 5 from J, leaving 7 bases between them. The CDR3 region is CASSLDFSETQYF. CDR3 coding DNA: TGTGCCAGCAGCTTAGATTTTAGCGAGACCCAGTACTTC.

The rearrangement links TRBV6-5 to TRBJ1-1, with D uncertain. The germline gives CDR1 MNHEY, CDR2 SVGAGI. The V gene lost 6 bases and the J gene lost 1 base, with 12 bases spanning the gap. The CDR3 is 14 amino acids. CDR3 DNA: TGTGCCAGCAGCGACTCCCGAGGGAACACTGAAGCTTTCTTT. Translated: CASSDSRGNTEAFF.

The chain combines TRBV28 with TRBJ2-5; 10 bases line up with TRBD1. Trimming at V came to 4 bases and at J to 5 bases, leaving 7 bases not matched to a gene. Germline values: CDR1 MDHEN, CDR2 SYDVKM. This CDR3 region has 15 residues. CDR3: CASSYQTGGRETQYF. CDR3 nucleotide sequence: TGTGCCAGCAGTTATCAGACAGGGGGCAGGGAGACCCAGTACTTC.

On this clone: Distinct nucleotide sequences in the sample also encode this CDR3. V gene TRBV5-1 combines with J gene TRBJ1-1; D gene ambiguous. The germline V gene has CDR1 SGHRS and CDR2 YFSETQ. Trimming took off 3 bases at V and 2 bases at J, with 8 bases between the two ends. There are 13 residues in the CDR3. The CDR3 here is CASSSTVNTEAFF. CDR3 DNA sequence: TGCGCCAGCAGCTCAACAGTCAACACTGAAGCTTTCTTT. The full variable domain, with the rest looked up from reference TRBV5-1 and TRBJ1-1, is KAGVTQTPRYLIKTRGQQVTLSCSPISGHRSVSWYQQTPGQGLQFLFEYFSETQRNKGNFPGRFSGRQFSNSRSEMNVSTLELGDSALYLCASSSTVNTEAFFGQGTRLTVV.

The V call is TRBV7-9, the J call TRBJ2-7, with 11 bases lining up with TRBD1. CDR3 length: 15 amino acids. V lost 5 bases to trimming and J lost 4 bases; unmatched junction nucleotides: 7. The germline V gene encodes CDR1 SEHNR and CDR2 FQNEAQ (reference sequence). CDR3: CASSRGQGAIYEQYF. The CDR3 coding sequence is TGTGCCAGCAGCCGCGGACAGGGGGCTATTTACGAGCAGTACTTC.

This clone was seen a few times. The sample carries other DNA sequences with the same CDR3. The chain links TRBV5-1 to TRBJ1-2; 9 bases line up with TRBD1. The V gene's germline CDR1 is SGHRS and CDR2 YFSETQ. The CDR3 runs 14 residues. The ends lost 4 bases at V and 5 bases at J; junction bases unmatched: 6. CDR3 protein: CASSPGQGLYGYTF. Here the CDR3 DNA reads TGCGCCAGCAGCCCTGGACAGGGGCTGTATGGCTACACCTTC. Looking up the rest from reference TRBV5-1 and TRBJ1-2 gives the full variable domain: KAGVTQTPRYLIKTRGQQVTLSCSPISGHRSVSWYQQTPGQGLQFLFEYFSETQRNKGNFPGRFSGRQFSNSRSEMNVSTLELGDSALYLCASSPGQGLYGYTFGSGTRLTVV.

This clone was seen once. The rearrangement uses TRBV6-6 and TRBJ2-2; D is possibly TRBD1 (5 bases). The CDR3 covers 15 residues. CDR1 and CDR2 (germline): MNHNY, SVGAGI (reference sequence). The V end lost 2 bases, the J end lost 1 base, and 8 bases lay between the germline ends. The CDR3 nucleotides read TGTGCCAGCAGTTACACCGGACAGAACACCGGGGAGCTGTTTTTT. It yields the protein CASSYTGQNTGELFF.

This clone was picked up one time. The chain carries TRBV28 and TRBJ1-1; D ambiguous. There are 14 residues in the CDR3. The germline V gene has CDR1 MDHEN and CDR2 SYDVKM. The germline V and J ends were trimmed by 4 bases and 4 bases, with 13 bases remaining between them. The DNA for the CDR3 is TGTGCCAGCAGTTCCCCTCCAGTATCCACTGAAGCTTTCTTT. Protein sequence: CASSSPPVSTEAFF.

This chain connects TRBV20-1 to TRBJ1-4; D gene ambiguous. CDR1 is DFQATT and CDR2 is SNEGSKA in the germline V gene (reference sequence). Trimming shortened V by 6 bases and J by 8 bases, and 10 bases separated the two germline ends. There are 11 residues in the CDR3. The DNA of the CDR3 is TGCAGTGCCAAGACGGGGGAAAAACTGTTTTTT. Protein product: CSAKTGEKLFF.

The J gene is TRBJ1-2, the V gene TRBV2; D is unresolved. Trimming shortened V by 3 bases and J by 0 bases, and 11 bases separated the two germline ends. Germline loops: CDR1 SNHLY, CDR2 FYNNEI. The CDR3 contains 15 residues. In DNA form, the CDR3 reads TGTGCCAGCAGTGACCCACTCGCACCTAACTATGGCTACACCTTC. The encoded protein is CASSDPLAPNYGYTF.

The rearrangement uses TRBV30 and TRBJ2-5, with D possibly matching TRBD1 (6 bases). This CDR3 region has 14 residues. V lost 5 bases, J lost 8 bases, and 21 bases lay in between. Germline V gene sequence: CDR1 GTSNPN, CDR2 SVGIG (reference sequence). As DNA, the CDR3 is TGTGCCTGGGGCCTCCAGGGGTCTCTAAAAACCCAGTACTTC. It translates to CAWGLQGSLKTQYF.